These T cell receptor beta chains were read from a single sample in a study of identical twins. Using its own MiXCR run on the 5' RACE reads, TCRdb lists one record per CDR3 protein. The table includes fewer than 250,000 distinct CDR3 sequences, roughly a tenth detected once. The sample was memory (CD45RO+) T cells sorted from blood. Source of these receptors: a woman between 18 and 30 years old in good health. Both conserved end residues are part of each CDR3. A D gene is named only where the DNA matches it firmly. The size of a clone is reported for some rows only, either as once, few or many, or as a class for expanded clones.

D | size | J | V | CDR3 | DNA
TRBD1 | few | TRBJ1-1 | TRBV11-2 | CASSLTSTGETEAFF | TGTGCCAGCAGCTTAACGTCGACAGGGGAAACTGAAGCTTTCTTT
TRBD1 | . | TRBJ2-7 | TRBV29-1 | CSVEQGDRSLEQYF | TGCAGCGTTGAACAGGGGGACAGGAGTCTCGAGCAGTACTTC
. | . | TRBJ2-5 | TRBV20-1 | CSARGWETQYF | TGCAGTGCTCGGGGTTGGGAGACCCAGTACTTC
TRBD1 | many | TRBJ2-5 | TRBV5-1 | CASNAMGQGQETQYF | TGCGCCAGCAACGCCATGGGACAGGGCCAAGAGACCCAGTACTTC
TRBD1 | few | TRBJ2-7 | TRBV20-1 | CSALSTGTESYEQYF | TGCAGTGCTCTCTCTACCGGGACAGAGTCCTACGAGCAGTACTTC
TRBD2 | . | TRBJ2-1 | TRBV20-1 | CSANSGVKQFF | TGCAGTGCCAATAGCGGGGTTAAACAGTTCTTC
TRBD1 | few | TRBJ2-1 | TRBV20-1 | CSAPPGQGSNEQFF | TGCAGTGCTCCACCGGGACAGGGCTCCAATGAGCAGTTCTTC
. | . | TRBJ2-5 | TRBV5-1 | CASAGTPPETQYF | TGCGCCAGCGCTGGGACTCCGCCCGAGACCCAGTACTTC
. | . | TRBJ1-1 | TRBV9 | CASSVDERRNTEAFF | TGTGCCAGCAGCGTAGATGAGAGAAGGAACACTGAAGCTTTCTTT
TRBD1 | . | TRBJ1-2 | TRBV11-2 | CASSLVRQGAGYGYTF | TGTGCCAGCAGCTTAGTCCGACAGGGGGCGGGCTATGGCTACACCTTC
. | few | TRBJ2-5 | TRBV6-2/TRBV6-3 | CASSPRTVYAETQYF | TGTGCCAGCAGTCCCCGGACAGTTTATGCGGAGACCCAGTACTTC
TRBD2 | . | TRBJ2-7 | TRBV12-3/TRBV12-4 | CASSSRRGDPSYEQYF | TGTGCCAGCAGTTCGAGGCGGGGGGACCCTTCCTACGAGCAGTACTTC
. | few | TRBJ2-3 | TRBV20-1 | CSARAGNRETDTQYF | TGCAGTGCTAGGGCGGGGAACAGGGAAACAGATACGCAGTATTTT
. | many | TRBJ2-3 | TRBV29-1 | CSVETNTDTQYF | TGCAGCGTGGAGACGAACACAGATACGCAGTATTTT
TRBD2 | many | TRBJ2-1 | TRBV3-1 | CASSPLLAGVDEQFF | TGTGCCAGCAGCCCTTTACTAGCGGGAGTTGATGAGCAGTTCTTC
. | few | TRBJ2-2 | TRBV6-2/TRBV6-3 | CASRSSQVTGELFF | TGTGCCAGCAGATCCTCACAGGTCACCGGGGAGCTGTTTTTT
TRBD1 | . | TRBJ1-4 | TRBV5-4 | CASSPQSGTGNEKLFF | TGTGCCAGCAGCCCCCAGTCCGGGACAGGGAATGAAAAACTGTTTTTT
TRBD2 | . | TRBJ2-7 | TRBV18 | CASSPSGDSYEQYF | TGTGCCAGCTCACCAAGCGGGGACTCCTACGAGCAGTACTTC
TRBD2 | few | TRBJ2-7 | TRBV20-1 | CSAIRSSGGYEQYF | TGCAGTGCCATCAGATCTAGCGGGGGGTACGAGCAGTACTTC
TRBD1 | few | TRBJ1-3 | TRBV3-1 | CASSRLTGGGGNTIYF | TGTGCCAGCAGCCGGCTGACAGGGGGGGGTGGAAACACCATATATTTT
. | many | TRBJ1-2 | TRBV12-3/TRBV12-4 | CASSSYYGYTF | TGTGCCAGCAGCAGCTACTATGGCTACACCTTC
TRBD1 | . | TRBJ1-2 | TRBV4-2 | CASSQALGQGVFSYGYTF | TGTGCCAGCAGCCAAGCCCTAGGACAGGGAGTTTTCAGCTATGGCTACACCTTC
. | . | TRBJ1-3 | TRBV5-6 | CARSSGHGNTIYF | TGTGCCAGGAGCTCCGGGCACGGAAACACCATATATTTT
TRBD1 | many | TRBJ1-1 | TRBV12-3/TRBV12-4 | CASSLGRRQGVNTEAFF | TGTGCCAGCAGTTTAGGACGTCGACAGGGGGTGAACACTGAAGCTTTCTTT
TRBD2 | few | TRBJ2-1 | TRBV5-1 | CASSSQNPGTAGGEQFF | TGCGCCAGCAGCTCCCAGAACCCCGGGACCGCGGGGGGTGAGCAGTTCTTC
TRBD1 | few | TRBJ1-2 | TRBV19 | CASRSTGDYGYTF | TGTGCCAGTAGGTCGACAGGGGACTATGGCTACACCTTC
. | many | TRBJ2-5 | TRBV7-2 | CASSPSFRGETQYF | TGTGCCAGCAGCCCGTCATTTAGGGGCGAGACCCAGTACTTC